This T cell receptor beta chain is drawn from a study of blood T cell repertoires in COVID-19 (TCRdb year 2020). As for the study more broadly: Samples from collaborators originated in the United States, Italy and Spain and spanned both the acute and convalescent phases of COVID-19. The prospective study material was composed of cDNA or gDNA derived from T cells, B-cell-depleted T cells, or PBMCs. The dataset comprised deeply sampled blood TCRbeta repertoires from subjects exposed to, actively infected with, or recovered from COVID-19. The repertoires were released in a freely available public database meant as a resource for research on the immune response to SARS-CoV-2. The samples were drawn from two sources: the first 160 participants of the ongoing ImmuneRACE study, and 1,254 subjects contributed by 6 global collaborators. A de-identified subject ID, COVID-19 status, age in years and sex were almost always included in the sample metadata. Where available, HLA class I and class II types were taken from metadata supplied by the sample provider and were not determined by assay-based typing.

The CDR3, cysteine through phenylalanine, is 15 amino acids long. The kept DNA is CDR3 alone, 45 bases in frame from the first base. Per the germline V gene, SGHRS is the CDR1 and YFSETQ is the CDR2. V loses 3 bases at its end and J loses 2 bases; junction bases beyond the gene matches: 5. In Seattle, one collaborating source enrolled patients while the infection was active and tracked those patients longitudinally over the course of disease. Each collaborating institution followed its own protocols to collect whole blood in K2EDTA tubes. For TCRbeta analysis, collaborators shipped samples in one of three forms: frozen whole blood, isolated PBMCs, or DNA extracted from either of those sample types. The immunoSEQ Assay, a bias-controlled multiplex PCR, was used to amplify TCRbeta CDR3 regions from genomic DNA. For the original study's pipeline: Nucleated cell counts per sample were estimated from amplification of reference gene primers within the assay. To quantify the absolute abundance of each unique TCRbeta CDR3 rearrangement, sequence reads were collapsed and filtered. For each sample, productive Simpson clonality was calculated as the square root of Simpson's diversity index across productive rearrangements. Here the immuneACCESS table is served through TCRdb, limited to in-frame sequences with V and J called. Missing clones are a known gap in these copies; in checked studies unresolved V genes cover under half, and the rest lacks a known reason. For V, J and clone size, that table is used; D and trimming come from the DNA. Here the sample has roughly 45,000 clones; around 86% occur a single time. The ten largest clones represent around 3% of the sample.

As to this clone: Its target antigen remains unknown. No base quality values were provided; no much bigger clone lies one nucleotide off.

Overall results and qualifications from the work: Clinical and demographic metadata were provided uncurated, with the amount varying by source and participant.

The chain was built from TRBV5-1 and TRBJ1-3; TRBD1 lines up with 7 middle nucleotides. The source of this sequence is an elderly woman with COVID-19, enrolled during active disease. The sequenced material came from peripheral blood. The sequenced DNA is TGCGCCAGCAGCTACTCCCAGGGGGCTGGAAACACCATATATTTT. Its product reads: CASSYSQGAGNTIYF.